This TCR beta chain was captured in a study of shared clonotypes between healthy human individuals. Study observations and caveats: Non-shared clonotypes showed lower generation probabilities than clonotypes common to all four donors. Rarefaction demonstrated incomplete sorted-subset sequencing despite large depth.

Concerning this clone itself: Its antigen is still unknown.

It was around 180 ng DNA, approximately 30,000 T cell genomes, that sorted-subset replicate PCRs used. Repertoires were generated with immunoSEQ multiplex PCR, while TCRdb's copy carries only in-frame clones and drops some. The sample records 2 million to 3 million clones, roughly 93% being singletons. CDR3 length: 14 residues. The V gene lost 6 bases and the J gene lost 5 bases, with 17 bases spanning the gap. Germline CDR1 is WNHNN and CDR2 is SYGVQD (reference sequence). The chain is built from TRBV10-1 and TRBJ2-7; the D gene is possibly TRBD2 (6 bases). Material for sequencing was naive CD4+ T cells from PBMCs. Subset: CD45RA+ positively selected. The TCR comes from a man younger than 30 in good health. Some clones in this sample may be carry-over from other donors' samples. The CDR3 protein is CASSLTGEPDEQYF. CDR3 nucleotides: TGCGCCAGCAGCCTTACGGGAGAGCCTGACGAGCAGTACTTC.